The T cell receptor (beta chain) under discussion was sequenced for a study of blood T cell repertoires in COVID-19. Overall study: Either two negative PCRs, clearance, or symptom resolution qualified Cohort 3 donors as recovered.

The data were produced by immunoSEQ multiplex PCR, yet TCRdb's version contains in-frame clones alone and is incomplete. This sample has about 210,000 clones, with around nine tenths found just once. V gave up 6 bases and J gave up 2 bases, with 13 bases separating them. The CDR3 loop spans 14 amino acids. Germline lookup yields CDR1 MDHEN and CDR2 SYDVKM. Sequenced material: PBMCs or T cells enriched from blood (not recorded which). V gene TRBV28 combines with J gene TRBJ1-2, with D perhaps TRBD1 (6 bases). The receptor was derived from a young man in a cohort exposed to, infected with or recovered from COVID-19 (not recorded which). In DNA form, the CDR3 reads TGTGCCAGCAGATCCGACAGGCCGAACTATGGCTACACCTTC. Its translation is CASRSDRPNYGYTF.